The table lists the clone carrying this TCR beta chain with many counts. As yet, its antigen is unknown. The data are from a study of breast tumors, draining lymph nodes, adjacent tissues. Germline values: CDR1 SGHAT, CDR2 FQNNGV. V lost 5 bases, J lost 8 bases, and 18 bases lay in between. The CDR3 totals 14 residues. Axillary draining lymph nodes of breast cancer patients supplied the node samples. Study results and limitations: Tumor T cell lymph node origin was a supported hypothesis, not proven.

Via MiXCR, TCRdb re-called the multiplex PCR reads, giving one row per CDR3 protein. This repertoire shows approximately 170,000 distinct CDR3 sequences, roughly 30% found once; its top ten account for around 4.1%. The rearrangement links TRBV11-2 to TRBJ1-2; D is uncertain. The TCR comes from a female donor with breast cancer. Some clones in this sample may be carry-over from other donors' samples. Sequenced material: axillary lymph node tissue. CDR3 nucleotides: TGTGCCAGCAGCCCCGTGTTAACACTGGGCGGCTACACCTTC. Protein sequence: CASSPVLTLGGYTF.